The clone carrying this T cell receptor beta chain was counted only a few times. Its antigen is currently unknown. Looked up from germline, CDR1 is LNHDA and CDR2 is SQIVND (reference sequence). J was trimmed by 3 bases and V by 6 bases; bases with no gene match: 9. This CDR3 is 16 amino acids long. Alongside a J-beta primer mix, a sample-barcoded 5' primer served in a second PCR lasting about 6 to 12 cycles. In TCRdb, the 5' RACE reads were re-called with MiXCR into one record per CDR3 protein. The table lists roughly 700,000 distinct CDR3 sequences, around a quarter of them singletons, with more than 8% in the top ten. These data come from a study of blood T cells in healthy people across ages. Overall study: Roughly one uniquely barcoded beta molecule per two T cells was captured. The study, taken as a whole, reports: Per-million-T-cell TCR beta diversity fell roughly linearly with age. The donors' CMV status was not determined, possibly confounding changes in expanded clonotypes.

These same records also appear under a second study, on T cells of mothers and their children. That work states: Thymic selection molds TCR recombination output in much the same way for related pairs as for unrelated pairs.

The TCR originated in a boy between 5 and 17 years old in good health. The chain uses TRBV19 and TRBJ1-5, with TRBD1 matching 9 bases. Sequenced input: blood. The CDR3 reads CASSAGTGRNNQPQHF. The CDR3 nucleotides read TGTGCCAGTAGCGCCGGGACAGGGAGGAACAATCAGCCCCAGCATTTT. The full variable domain, in which reference TRBV19 and TRBJ1-5 provide the parts outside the CDR3, is DGGITQSPKYLFRKEGQNVTLSCEQNLNHDAMYWYRQDPGQGLRLIYYSQIVNDFQKGDIAEGYSVSREKKESFPLTVTSAQKNPTAFYLCASSAGTGRNNQPQHFGDGTRLSIL.